This entry lists 17 T cell receptor beta chains sequenced from one sample in a study of patients and donors after allogeneic stem cell transplantation. Via MiXCR, TCRdb re-called the RT-PCR reads, giving one row per CDR3 protein. The data show about a million distinct CDR3 sequences, with more than 15% seen just once and around 6% held by the top ten. Material: blood, either unsorted or a sorted T cell fraction (not recorded which). The receptor source for this set is a human donor who was either an allogeneic HSCT recipient or a stem cell or donor lymphocyte infusion donor (not recorded which). It is not recorded whose cells these are; they may come from a transplant donor.

J is TRBJ2-1 and V is TRBV3-1, with 7 nucleotides matching TRBD2. Germline CDR1 and CDR2: LGHDT and YNNKEL (reference sequence). There are 18 residues in the CDR3. The ends lost 3 bases at V and 4 bases at J; junction bases unmatched: 15. The CDR3, as DNA: TGTGCCAGCAGCCACTTCTGGGGACGGGGGGAATTTTACAATGAGCAGTTCTTC. It translates to CASSHFWGRGEFYNEQFF.

The J gene is TRBJ1-2, the V gene TRBV7-2; maybe TRBD1 (6 bases). Looked up from germline, CDR1 is SGHTA and CDR2 is FQGNSA. CDR3 length: 14 residues. With 4 bases removed from V and 4 bases from J, the gap between germline ends came to 13 bases. The CDR3 DNA reads as TGTGCCAGCAGCTCGCGACAGGCCCGCTATGGCTACACCTTC. Residues: CASSSRQARYGYTF.

V gene TRBV6-5 combines with J gene TRBJ2-3; D gene uncertain. The CDR3 is 13 residues long. Trimming left V 4 bases short and J 5 bases short, with 10 bases between. CDR1 MNHEY and CDR2 SVGAGI come from the germline V gene. CDR3 amino acids: CASSSHQRDTQYF. CDR3 DNA sequence: TGTGCCAGCAGTTCCCACCAGAGAGATACGCAGTATTTT.

V and J are TRBV20-1 and TRBJ2-7; D is undetermined. V lost 1 base and J 5 bases, leaving 3 bases between the germline ends. The CDR3 totals 10 residues. CDR1 is DFQATT, CDR2 SNEGSKA, per germline (reference sequence). CDR3 DNA sequence: TGCAGTGCTAGAGTTGACGAGCAGTACTTC. This sequence encodes CSARVDEQYF.

V and J are TRBV16 and TRBJ1-5; perhaps TRBD1 as D (6 bases). The CDR3 spans 16 residues. Per germline, CDR1 KGHSY and CDR2 FQNENV. Deletions cut 0 bases from V and 0 bases from J, with 9 bases between. This CDR3 reads CASSQSGHASNQPQHF. The CDR3 region has the DNA TGTGCCAGCAGCCAATCGGGACACGCTAGCAATCAGCCCCAGCATTTT.

CDR3 residues: CASSLAFRGHSTNEKLFF. The CDR3 DNA reads TGTGCCAGCAGCTTAGCGTTCAGGGGCCACTCAACTAATGAAAAACTGTTTTTT. This chain connects TRBV7-8 to TRBJ1-4; possible D gene TRBD1, 6 bases. The germline gives CDR1 SGHVS, CDR2 FQNEAQ. This CDR3 has 18 amino acids. Deletions cut 0 bases from V and 0 bases from J, with 14 bases between. The full variable domain, rest sourced from reference TRBV7-8 and TRBJ1-4, is GAGVSQSPRYKVAKRGQDVALRCDPISGHVSLFWYQQALGQGPEFLTYFQNEAQLDKSGLPSDRFFAERPEGSVSTLKIQRTQQEDSAVYLCASSLAFRGHSTNEKLFFGSGTQLSVL.

The rearrangement links TRBV24-1 to TRBJ2-3; D unresolved. In germline, CDR1 is KGHDR, CDR2 SFDVKD. Trimming shortened V by 2 bases and J by 0 bases, and 11 bases separated the two germline ends. This CDR3 region has 16 residues. The CDR3 DNA reads as TGTGCCACCAGTGATTCACAATGGCCAAGCACAGATACGCAGTATTTT. Translated: CATSDSQWPSTDTQYF.

This sequence joins TRBV5-6 and TRBJ2-2; no reliable D call. Germline assignment: CDR1 SGHDT and CDR2 YYEEEE. With 2 bases removed from V and 0 bases from J, the gap between germline ends came to 11 bases. CDR3 length equals 16 residues. The CDR3 DNA sequence: TGTGCCAGCAGCTTCTGGACGGCACCGAACACCGGGGAGCTGTTTTTT. Translated: CASSFWTAPNTGELFF.

The table lists this clonotype with many counts. This rearrangement joins TRBV12-3 or TRBV12-4 to TRBJ2-7; D not certain. The CDR3 has 13 amino acids. Trimming took off 7 bases at V and 2 bases at J, with 12 bases between the two ends. In DNA, the CDR3 is TGTGCCAGCACTTCGCCGGGCGCCTACGAGCAGTACTTC. Its translation is CASTSPGAYEQYF.

The sample holds a few counts of this clonotype. The chain has TRBV9 and TRBJ1-2; D not certain. The germline CDR1 and CDR2 sequences are SGDLS and YYNGEE. V dropped 8 bases and J dropped 3 bases, with 14 bases sitting between them. The CDR3 is made up of 13 amino acids. Written as DNA, the CDR3 is TGTGCCAGTGCCCGGGGAGTTTACTATGGCTACACCTTC. Its translation: CASARGVYYGYTF. Together with reference TRBV9 and TRBJ1-2, the CDR3 gives the full variable domain: DSGVTQTPKHLITATGQRVTLRCSPRSGDLSVYWYQQSLDQGLQFLIQYYNGEERAKGNILERFSAQQFPDLHSELNLSSLELGDSALYFCASARGVYYGYTFGSGTRLTVV.

This clonotype occurred a few times. The chain carries TRBV24-1 and TRBJ2-1, with 8 nucleotides matching TRBD1. Germline assignment: CDR1 KGHDR and CDR2 SFDVKD. The CDR3 length is 16 residues. V shed 2 bases and J 8 bases; nucleotides not matched to a gene: 10. CDR3 protein: CATSDSTGTGRDEQFF. CDR3 coding DNA: TGTGCCACCAGTGATTCCACGGGGACAGGTCGGGATGAGCAGTTCTTC.

In this sample, this clonotype turned up a few times. The chain recombines TRBV7-9 with TRBJ1-1, with D unresolved. This CDR3 has 13 residues. Trimming cost V 1 base and J 10 bases, with 13 bases left between them. Germline V gene data show CDR1 as SEHNR and CDR2 as FQNEAQ (reference sequence). The CDR3 DNA follows: TGTGCCAGCAGCTTAGAAGGGCAGGAGGGAGCTTTCTTT. Protein sequence: CASSLEGQEGAFF.

The table lists this clonotype with a few counts. V gene TRBV28 combines with J gene TRBJ2-7; D is undetermined. This CDR3 contains 13 residues. Between the trimmed V and J ends, which lost 3 bases and 7 bases, there was a span of 13 bases. The V gene's germline CDR1 is MDHEN and CDR2 SYDVKM. This CDR3 is CASSFRAPGEQYF. CDR3 nucleotide sequence: TGTGCCAGCAGTTTCCGGGCTCCCGGGGAGCAGTACTTC.

CDR3 in amino acids: CASSYDRGNTGELFF. CDR3 nucleotides: TGTGCCAGCAGCTATGACAGGGGAAACACCGGGGAGCTGTTTTTT. V gene TRBV11-3 combines with J gene TRBJ2-2, with 8 bases lining up with TRBD1. V shed 4 bases and J 2 bases; nucleotides not matched to a gene: 3. Germline V CDR1 and CDR2: SGHNT, YENEEA. The CDR3 is 15 residues long.

This clonotype was counted a few times. The CDR3: CATSDPIYNEQFF. Written as DNA, the CDR3 is TGTGCCACCAGTGACCCTATCTACAATGAGCAGTTCTTC. The V call is TRBV24-1, the J call TRBJ2-1; no definite D call. Germline lookup yields CDR1 KGHDR and CDR2 SFDVKD. The CDR3 covers 13 residues. The V and J ends lost 4 bases and 3 bases respectively, with 6 bases between them.

The table lists this clonotype with a few counts. This chain joins TRBV5-1 and TRBJ1-1; perhaps TRBD1 as D (5 bases). Per the germline V gene, CDR1 is SGHRS and CDR2 is YFSETQ. Between the trimmed V and J ends, which lost 6 bases and 1 base, there was a span of 22 bases. The CDR3 loop spans 17 amino acids. The CDR3: CASNNTGTRDRNTEAFF. The CDR3 bases are TGCGCCAGCAACAACACCGGGACCCGGGATCGGAACACTGAAGCTTTCTTT. The full variable domain, rest sourced from reference TRBV5-1 and TRBJ1-1, is KAGVTQTPRYLIKTRGQQVTLSCSPISGHRSVSWYQQTPGQGLQFLFEYFSETQRNKGNFPGRFSGRQFSNSRSEMNVSTLELGDSALYLCASNNTGTRDRNTEAFFGQGTRLTVV.

Written as DNA, the CDR3 is TGTGCCAGCAGCCTTCCGTCTAGCAGGGTGGGAGATACGCAGTATTTT. Its translation: CASSLPSSRVGDTQYF. This chain links TRBV7-9 with TRBJ2-3; perhaps D is TRBD1 or TRBD2 (5 bases each). Looked up from germline, CDR1 is SEHNR and CDR2 is FQNEAQ (reference sequence). The CDR3 spans 16 residues. V lost 5 bases and J 5 bases, leaving 20 bases between the germline ends. The full variable domain, completed using reference TRBV7-9 and TRBJ2-3, is DTGVSQNPRHKITKRGQNVTFRCDPISEHNRLYWYRQTLGQGPEFLTYFQNEAQLEKSRLLSDRFSAERPKGSFSTLEIQRTEQGDSAMYLCASSLPSSRVGDTQYFGPGTRLTVL.